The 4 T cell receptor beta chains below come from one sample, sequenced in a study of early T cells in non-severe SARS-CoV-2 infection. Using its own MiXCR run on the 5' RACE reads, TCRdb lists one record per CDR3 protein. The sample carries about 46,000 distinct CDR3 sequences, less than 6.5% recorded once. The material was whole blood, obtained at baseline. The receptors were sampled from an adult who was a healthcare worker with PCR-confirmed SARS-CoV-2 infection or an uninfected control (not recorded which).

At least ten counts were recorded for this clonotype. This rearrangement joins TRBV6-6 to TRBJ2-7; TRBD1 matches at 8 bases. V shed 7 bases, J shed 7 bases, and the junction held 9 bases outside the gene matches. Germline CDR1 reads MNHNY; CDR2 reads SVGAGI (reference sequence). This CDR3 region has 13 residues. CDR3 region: CASTGQGAREQYF. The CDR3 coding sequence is TGTGCCAGCACGGGGCAGGGGGCGCGGGAGCAGTACTTC.

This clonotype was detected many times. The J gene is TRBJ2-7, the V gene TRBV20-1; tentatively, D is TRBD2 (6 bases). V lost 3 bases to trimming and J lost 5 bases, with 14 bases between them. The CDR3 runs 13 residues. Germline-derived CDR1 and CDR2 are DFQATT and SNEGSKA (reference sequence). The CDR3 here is CSARGEVNHEQYF. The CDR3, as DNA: TGCAGTGCTAGGGGGGAGGTAAATCACGAGCAGTACTTC.

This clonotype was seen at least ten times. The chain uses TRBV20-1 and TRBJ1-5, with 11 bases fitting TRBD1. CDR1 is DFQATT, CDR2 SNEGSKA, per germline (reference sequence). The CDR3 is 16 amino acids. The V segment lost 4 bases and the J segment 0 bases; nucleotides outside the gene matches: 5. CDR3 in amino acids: CSAIHGTGGSNQPQHF. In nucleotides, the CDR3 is TGCAGTGCTATACACGGGACAGGGGGTAGCAATCAGCCCCAGCATTTT.

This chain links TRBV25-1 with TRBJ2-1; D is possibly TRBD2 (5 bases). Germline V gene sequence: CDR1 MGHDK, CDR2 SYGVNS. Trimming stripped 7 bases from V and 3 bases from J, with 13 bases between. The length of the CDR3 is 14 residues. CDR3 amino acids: CASMEKRNYNEQFF. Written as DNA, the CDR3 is TGTGCCAGCATGGAAAAGCGGAACTACAATGAGCAGTTCTTC.